This TCR beta chain is from a study of Tregs in tolerant kidney transplant recipients. CD4+CD25+CD127- Tregs, CD4+CD25- non-Tregs, CD4 and CD8 cells were sorted. Repertoires were generated with immunoSEQ multiplex PCR, while TCRdb's copy carries only in-frame clones and drops some. The data show about 240,000 clones, roughly 84% seen once. The germline V gene encodes CDR1 KGHSH and CDR2 LQKENI. CDR3 size: 12 residues. Trimming removed 5 bases from V and 7 bases from J, with 12 bases in between. This TCR was sampled from a human donor in good health. The gene calls are TRBV18 and TRBJ2-7, with no clear D. The sequencing sample was made of CD4+ T cells from blood. The DNA of the CDR3 is TGTGCCAGCTCAGTCACCGTAGGGGAGCAGTACTTC. It translates to CASSVTVGEQYF.